The clone carrying this T cell receptor (beta chain) was found many times. This sample is part of a study of early T cells in non-severe SARS-CoV-2 infection. Looking at the study overall: Chains were not paired, and sequencing was done on bulk RNA from unsorted whole blood.

Unique molecular identifiers were affixed to single, distinct cDNA molecules. TCRdb independently ran MiXCR on the 5' RACE reads; one entry per CDR3 protein. The sample holds approximately 58,000 distinct CDR3 sequences; 5.5% to 7.5% are singletons and the top ten take roughly 4%. This receptor was identified in an adult who was a healthcare worker with PCR-confirmed SARS-CoV-2 infection or an uninfected control (not recorded which). What was sequenced was whole blood.

The CDR3 bases are TGTGCCAGCAGCCCCGTTGGCTGGCGGGGCCGGCATACGCAGTATTTT. This translates into CASSPVGWRGRHTQYF. V usage is TRBV7-2 and J usage is TRBJ2-3; maybe TRBD2 (6 bases). The CDR3 runs 16 residues. Germline CDR1 SGHTA, CDR2 FQGNSA. V lost 5 bases and J lost 7, with 22 bases in between.